Each of the 5 T cell receptor beta chains below was sequenced from the same sample in a study of blood T cells in healthy people across ages. Using a J-beta primer mix together with a sample-barcoded 5' primer, a second PCR was run for roughly 6 to 11 cycles. TCRdb re-called the 5' RACE reads with MiXCR, one entry per CDR3 protein. Of 800,000 or so distinct CDR3 sequences in the sample, around 45% were seen once. The source material was blood. These receptor sequences come from an older man in good health.

Ten or more counts support this clonotype. The chain joins TRBV7-9 to TRBJ2-1, with D perhaps assigned TRBD1 or TRBD2 (5 bases each). Trimming left V 6 bases short and J 7 bases short, with 22 bases between. This CDR3 has 16 amino acids. Germline V gene data show CDR1 as SEHNR and CDR2 as FQNEAQ (reference sequence). The CDR3 loop reads CASSRWGTTGINEQFF. CDR3 nucleotides: TGTGCCAGCAGTAGGTGGGGGACCACCGGGATAAATGAGCAGTTCTTC.

CDR3 sequence: CASSVGPASYEQYF. CDR3 DNA: TGTGCCAGCAGCGTAGGCCCGGCCTCCTACGAGCAGTACTTC. V and J are TRBV9 and TRBJ2-7; D is uncertain. The length of the CDR3 is 14 residues. The V gene's germline CDR1 is SGDLS and CDR2 YYNGEE. V lost 0 bases and J 0 bases, leaving 7 bases between the germline ends.

Written as DNA, the CDR3 is TGTGCCAGCAGCTCCACTAGCGCCAGCTCCTACAATGAGCAGTTCTTC. This gives the protein CASSSTSASSYNEQFF. This chain links TRBV9 with TRBJ2-1; TRBD2 matches 7 bases. Germline loops: CDR1 SGDLS, CDR2 YYNGEE. The trim removed 4 bases at V and 0 bases at J, leaving 7 bases unmatched. The CDR3 sequence is 16 residues long.

The J gene is TRBJ2-1, the V gene TRBV30, with unresolved D. CDR1 GTSNPN and CDR2 SVGIG come from the germline V gene (reference sequence). The CDR3 consists of 11 residues. V lost 7 bases and J 6 bases, leaving 10 bases between the germline ends. In nucleotides, the CDR3 is TGTGCCTACGGATACGTCAATGAGCAGTTCTTC. Encoded protein: CAYGYVNEQFF.

This clonotype was seen only a few times. The chain is built from TRBV27 and TRBJ2-7; no clear D gene. This CDR3 has 13 amino acids. V was shortened by 4 bases and J by 2 bases, with 9 bases between the two germline ends. The germline CDR1 and CDR2 sequences are MNHEY and SMNVEV (reference sequence). CDR3 sequence reads: CASSSGDTYEQYF. The CDR3 region has the DNA TGTGCCAGCAGTTCGGGTGATACCTACGAGCAGTACTTC.